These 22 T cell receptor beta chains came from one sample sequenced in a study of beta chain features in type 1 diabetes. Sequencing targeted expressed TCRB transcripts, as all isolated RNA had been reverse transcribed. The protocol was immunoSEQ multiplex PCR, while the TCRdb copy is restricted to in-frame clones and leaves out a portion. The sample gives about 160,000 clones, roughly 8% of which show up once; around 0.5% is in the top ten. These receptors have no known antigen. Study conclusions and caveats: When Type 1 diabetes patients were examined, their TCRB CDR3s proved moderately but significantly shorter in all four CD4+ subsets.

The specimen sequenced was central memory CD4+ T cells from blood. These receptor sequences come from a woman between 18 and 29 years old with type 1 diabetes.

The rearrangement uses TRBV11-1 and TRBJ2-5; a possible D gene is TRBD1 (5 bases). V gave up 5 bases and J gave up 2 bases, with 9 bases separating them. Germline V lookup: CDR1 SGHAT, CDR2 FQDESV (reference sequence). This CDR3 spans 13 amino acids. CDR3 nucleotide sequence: TGTGCCAGCAGCCCCGACAGACAAGAGACCCAGTACTTC. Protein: CASSPDRQETQYF.

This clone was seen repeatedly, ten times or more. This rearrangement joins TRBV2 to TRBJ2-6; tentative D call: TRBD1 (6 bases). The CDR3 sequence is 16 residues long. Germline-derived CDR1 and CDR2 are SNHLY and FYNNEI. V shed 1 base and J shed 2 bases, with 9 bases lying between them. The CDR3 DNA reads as TGTGCCAGCAGTGAAGTACAGGGTCCTGGGGCCAACGTCCTGACTTTC. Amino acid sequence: CASSEVQGPGANVLTF.

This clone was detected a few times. CDR3 DNA: TGTGCCAGCAGCTTAGGTCTAGCGGGGTACAATGAGCAGTTCTTC. It encodes CASSLGLAGYNEQFF. J is TRBJ2-1 and V is TRBV7-8; 9 bases match TRBD2. This CDR3 is 15 amino acids long. Germline CDR1 and CDR2: SGHVS and FQNEAQ. Losses at the gene ends were 1 base for V and 4 bases for J; bases not matched to a gene: 2.

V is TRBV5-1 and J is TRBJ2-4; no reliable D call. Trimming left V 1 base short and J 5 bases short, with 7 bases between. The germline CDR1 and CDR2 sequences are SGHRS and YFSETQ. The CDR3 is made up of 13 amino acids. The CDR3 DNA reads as TGCGCCAGCAGCTTGCCCCAGGAAAACATTCAGTACTTC. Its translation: CASSLPQENIQYF.

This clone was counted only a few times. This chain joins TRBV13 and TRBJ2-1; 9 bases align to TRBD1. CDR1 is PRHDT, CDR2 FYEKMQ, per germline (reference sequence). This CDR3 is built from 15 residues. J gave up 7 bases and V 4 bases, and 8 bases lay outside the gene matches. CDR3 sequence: CASSSGQGITNEQFF. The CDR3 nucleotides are TGTGCCAGCAGCTCTGGACAGGGGATCACGAATGAGCAGTTCTTC.

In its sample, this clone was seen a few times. This CDR3 reads CASSIDVTWEAFF. In DNA, the CDR3 is TGTGCCAGTAGTATAGACGTGACTTGGGAAGCTTTCTTT. V is TRBV19 and J is TRBJ1-1; no firm D call. The CDR3 contains 13 residues. Germline V lookup: CDR1 LNHDA, CDR2 SQIVND (reference sequence). V was clipped by 0 bases and J by 8 bases, with 10 bases between them.

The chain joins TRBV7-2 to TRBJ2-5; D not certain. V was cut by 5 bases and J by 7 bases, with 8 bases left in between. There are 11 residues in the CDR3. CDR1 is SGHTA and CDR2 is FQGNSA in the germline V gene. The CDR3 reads CASSLGRTQYF. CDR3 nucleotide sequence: TGTGCCAGCAGCCTAGGCAGGACCCAGTACTTC.

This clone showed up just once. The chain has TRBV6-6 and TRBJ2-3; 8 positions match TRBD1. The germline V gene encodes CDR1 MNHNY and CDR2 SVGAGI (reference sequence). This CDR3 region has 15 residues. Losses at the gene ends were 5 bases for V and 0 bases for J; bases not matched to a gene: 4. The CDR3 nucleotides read TGTGCCAGCAGTCAAGGGACAGGAAGCACAGATACGCAGTATTTT. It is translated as CASSQGTGSTDTQYF.

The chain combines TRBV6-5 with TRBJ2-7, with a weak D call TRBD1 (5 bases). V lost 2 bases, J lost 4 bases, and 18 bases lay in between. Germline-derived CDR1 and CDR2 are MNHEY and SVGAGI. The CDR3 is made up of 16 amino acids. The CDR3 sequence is CASSYGASMLGYEQYF. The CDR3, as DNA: TGTGCCAGCAGTTACGGGGCCAGCATGTTGGGTTACGAGCAGTACTTC.

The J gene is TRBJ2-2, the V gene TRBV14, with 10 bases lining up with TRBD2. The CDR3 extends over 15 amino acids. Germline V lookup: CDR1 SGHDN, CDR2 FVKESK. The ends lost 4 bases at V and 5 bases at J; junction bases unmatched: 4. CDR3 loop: CASSRSGGFTGELFF. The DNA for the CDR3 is TGTGCCAGCAGCCGTAGCGGGGGGTTTACCGGGGAGCTGTTTTTT.

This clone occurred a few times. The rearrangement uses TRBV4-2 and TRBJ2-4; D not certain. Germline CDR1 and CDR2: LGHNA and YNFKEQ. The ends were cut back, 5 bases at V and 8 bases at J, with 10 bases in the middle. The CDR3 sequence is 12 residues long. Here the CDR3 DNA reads TGTGCCAGCAGCTTCGACAAGGACATTCAGTACTTC. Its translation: CASSFDKDIQYF.

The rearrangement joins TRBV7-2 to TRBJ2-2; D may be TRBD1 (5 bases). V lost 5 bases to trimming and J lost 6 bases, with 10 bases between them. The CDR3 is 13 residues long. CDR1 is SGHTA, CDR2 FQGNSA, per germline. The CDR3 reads CASSQQGSGELFF. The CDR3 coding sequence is TGTGCCAGCAGCCAGCAGGGTTCCGGGGAGCTGTTTTTT.

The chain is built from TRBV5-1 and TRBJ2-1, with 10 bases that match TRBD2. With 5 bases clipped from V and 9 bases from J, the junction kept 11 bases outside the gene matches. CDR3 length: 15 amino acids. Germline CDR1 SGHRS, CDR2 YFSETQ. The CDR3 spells CASSWSASGSGEQFF. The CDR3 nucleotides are TGCGCCAGCAGTTGGTCTGCTAGCGGGAGCGGTGAGCAGTTCTTC.

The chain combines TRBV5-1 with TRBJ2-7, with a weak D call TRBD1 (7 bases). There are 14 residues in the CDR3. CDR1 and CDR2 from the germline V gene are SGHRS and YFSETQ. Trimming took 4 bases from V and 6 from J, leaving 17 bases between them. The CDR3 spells CASSGRQGGGEQYF. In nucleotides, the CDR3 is TGCGCCAGCAGCGGTCGACAGGGAGGTGGCGAGCAGTACTTC.

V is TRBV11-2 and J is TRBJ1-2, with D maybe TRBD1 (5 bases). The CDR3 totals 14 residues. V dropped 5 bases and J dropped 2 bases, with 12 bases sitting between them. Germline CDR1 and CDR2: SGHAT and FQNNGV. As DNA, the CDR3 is TGTGCCAGCAGCGCCTCGGGGGGAAACTATGGCTACACCTTC. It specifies CASSASGGNYGYTF.

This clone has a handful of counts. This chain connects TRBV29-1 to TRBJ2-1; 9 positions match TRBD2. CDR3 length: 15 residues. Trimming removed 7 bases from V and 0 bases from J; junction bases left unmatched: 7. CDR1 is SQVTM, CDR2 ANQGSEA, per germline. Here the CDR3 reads CSAGTSGHSYNEQFF. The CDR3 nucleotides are TGCAGCGCCGGAACTAGCGGGCACTCCTACAATGAGCAGTTCTTC.

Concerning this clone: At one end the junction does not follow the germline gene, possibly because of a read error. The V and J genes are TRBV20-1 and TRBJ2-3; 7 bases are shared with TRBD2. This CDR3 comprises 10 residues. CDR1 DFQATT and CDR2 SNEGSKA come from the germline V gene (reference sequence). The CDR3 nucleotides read TGCAGTGCTAGAGATCACCGGGAGGATTTT. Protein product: CSARDHREDF.

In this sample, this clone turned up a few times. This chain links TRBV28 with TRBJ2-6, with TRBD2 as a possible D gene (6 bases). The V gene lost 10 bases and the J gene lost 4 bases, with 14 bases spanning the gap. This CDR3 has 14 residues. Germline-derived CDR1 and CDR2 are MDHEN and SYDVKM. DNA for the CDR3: TGTGCCACCAAGGAGGGATCCGGGGCCAACGTCCTGACTTTC. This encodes CATKEGSGANVLTF.

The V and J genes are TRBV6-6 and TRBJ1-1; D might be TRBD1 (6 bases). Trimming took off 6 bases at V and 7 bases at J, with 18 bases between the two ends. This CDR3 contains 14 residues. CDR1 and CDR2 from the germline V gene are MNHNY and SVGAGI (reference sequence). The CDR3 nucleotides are TGTGCCAGCAGGGACAGAGACATCGCAGGTGAAGCTTTCTTT. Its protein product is CASRDRDIAGEAFF.

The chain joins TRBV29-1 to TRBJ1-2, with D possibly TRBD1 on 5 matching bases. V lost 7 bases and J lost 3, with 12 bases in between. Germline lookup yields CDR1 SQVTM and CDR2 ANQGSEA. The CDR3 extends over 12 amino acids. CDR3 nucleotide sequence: TGCAGCGGGGGCCCTTTGGACTATGGCTACACCTTC. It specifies CSGGPLDYGYTF.

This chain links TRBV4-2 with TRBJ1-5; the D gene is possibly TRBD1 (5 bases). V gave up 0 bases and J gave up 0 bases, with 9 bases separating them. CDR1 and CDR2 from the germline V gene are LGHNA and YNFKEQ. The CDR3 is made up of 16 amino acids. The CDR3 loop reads CASSQEGGDSNQPQHF. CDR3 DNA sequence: TGTGCCAGCAGCCAAGAGGGGGGGGATAGCAATCAGCCCCAGCATTTT.

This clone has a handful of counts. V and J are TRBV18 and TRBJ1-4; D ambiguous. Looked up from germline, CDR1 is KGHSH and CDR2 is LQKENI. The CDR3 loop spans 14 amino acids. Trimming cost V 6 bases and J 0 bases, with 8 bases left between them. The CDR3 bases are TGTGCCAGCTCTCAACTTTCAACTAATGAAAAACTGTTTTTT. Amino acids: CASSQLSTNEKLFF.